A selection of T cell receptor beta chains follows, all from one sample in a study of vaccination effects on CD4 cells after COVID-19. Data came from immunoSEQ multiplex PCR; TCRdb stores just in-frame clones and leaves some out. Among 25,000 to 35,000 clones listed, more than 75% were seen once. These TCRs' antigens remain unknown. Material: CD4+ T cells from PBMCs cultured with HCoV-NL63 spike peptides, obtained after COVID-19 vaccination. The receptors here all came from a human donor who received a COVID-19 vaccine. Some clones in this sample may be carry-over from other donors' samples. Both conserved end residues are part of each CDR3. A D gene is named only where the DNA matches it firmly. Size is stated for part of the rows, as once, few or many counts, or as a class when the clone is expanded.

v_call	j_call	d_call	clone_size	cdr3_aa	cdr3_nt
TRBV6-2/TRBV6-3	TRBJ2-3	TRBD2	NA	CASSYALAGGPTDTQYF	TGTGCCAGCAGTTACGCTTTAGCGGGGGGTCCCACAGATACGCAGTATTTT
TRBV2	TRBJ1-5	NA	NA	CASSGVSGGNQPQHF	TGTGCCAGCAGTGGGGTCTCTGGTGGCAATCAGCCCCAGCATTTT
TRBV5-5	TRBJ2-5	TRBD2	NA	CASSIQLAGGRETQYF	TGTGCCAGCAGCATCCAGTTAGCGGGGGGCAGGGAGACCCAGTACTTC
TRBV3-1/TRBV3-2	TRBJ2-3	NA	NA	CASSHLKGGRGTDTQYF	TGTGCCAGCAGTCATTTAAAGGGGGGCCGCGGCACAGATACGCAGTATTTT
TRBV5-8	TRBJ1-5	NA	NA	CASSADRTNQPQHF	TGTGCCAGCAGTGCGGACAGAACCAATCAGCCCCAGCATTTT
TRBV19	TRBJ1-5	TRBD1	once	CASSIYDRGESNQPQHF	TGTGCCAGTAGTATTTATGACAGGGGTGAGAGCAATCAGCCCCAGCATTTT
TRBV5-6	TRBJ2-6	NA	NA	CASSATWSPGANVLTF	TGTGCCAGCAGCGCCACGTGGTCACCTGGGGCCAACGTCCTGACTTTC
TRBV5-1	TRBJ2-5	NA	NA	CASRSQETQYF	TGCGCCAGCAGATCTCAAGAGACCCAGTACTTC
TRBV2	TRBJ1-6	NA	NA	CATAGGAAYNSPLHF	TGTGCCACCGCCGGGGGGGCAGCATATAATTCACCCCTCCACTTT
TRBV10-3	TRBJ2-5	NA	NA	CAISERTSQETQYF	TGTGCCATCAGTGAGAGAACATCCCAAGAGACCCAGTACTTC
TRBV5-6	TRBJ1-1	NA	once	CASSLGQMNTEAFF	TGTGCCAGCAGCTTGGGGCAGATGAACACTGAAGCTTTCTTT
TRBV29-1	TRBJ2-1	NA	NA	CSATPDSPNEQFF	TGCAGCGCTACCCCGGACAGCCCTAATGAGCAGTTCTTC
TRBV5-5	TRBJ1-3	TRBD1	NA	CASSYDRGRSGNTIYF	TGTGCCAGCAGCTATGACAGGGGGCGGTCTGGAAACACCATATATTTT
TRBV19	TRBJ2-1	TRBD1	NA	CASSILDRDNNEQFF	TGTGCCAGTAGTATACTGGACAGGGACAACAATGAGCAGTTCTTC
TRBV18	TRBJ1-3	NA	once	CASSHKQITGNTIYF	TGTGCCAGCTCACATAAACAGATAACTGGAAACACCATATATTTT
TRBV4-1	TRBJ2-1	TRBD1	NA	CASSPGIVRTGGREQFF	TGCGCCAGCAGCCCGGGAATAGTCAGGACAGGGGGCCGAGAGCAGTTCTTC
TRBV3-1/TRBV3-2	TRBJ1-6	TRBD1	NA	CASSPTGGKGSPLHF	TGTGCCAGCAGCCCAACAGGGGGCAAGGGATCACCCCTCCACTTT
TRBV13	TRBJ2-3	NA	NA	CASSLAGGTDTQYF	TGTGCCAGCAGCTTAGCGGGGGGCACAGATACGCAGTATTTT
TRBV25-1	TRBJ2-5	TRBD2	NA	CASSGLAGRQETQYF	TGTGCCAGCAGTGGTTTAGCGGGGCGGCAAGAGACCCAGTACTTC
TRBV9	TRBJ1-1	TRBD1	few	CASSVEGTGLGTEAFF	TGTGCCAGCAGCGTAGAAGGGACAGGGTTAGGCACTGAAGCTTTCTTT
TRBV4-3	TRBJ2-5	NA	NA	CASSQGVQETQYF	TGCGCCAGCAGCCAGGGTGTTCAAGAGACCCAGTACTTC
TRBV18	TRBJ2-6	NA	NA	CASSPTTGSGANVLTF	TGTGCCAGCTCCCCGACCACTGGGTCTGGGGCCAACGTCCTGACTTTC
TRBV9	TRBJ1-2	TRBD1	few	CASSAGQGIYYGYTF	TGTGCCAGCAGCGCGGGACAGGGTATATACTATGGCTACACCTTC
TRBV6-5	TRBJ1-2	NA	NA	CASKTPQSNYGYTF	TGTGCCAGCAAGACCCCGCAGTCCAACTATGGCTACACCTTC
TRBV19	TRBJ2-3	TRBD1	NA	CASRDRGQGDTQYF	TGTGCCAGTAGAGACAGGGGGCAGGGAGATACGCAGTATTTT
TRBV28	TRBJ1-2	TRBD1	NA	CASSRQGSYGYTF	TGTGCCAGCAGTCGACAGGGAAGCTATGGCTACACCTTC
TRBV5-4	TRBJ2-3	TRBD2	NA	CASSYPLAGGTDTQYF	TGTGCCAGCAGCTACCCGCTAGCGGGGGGCACAGATACGCAGTATTTT
TRBV3-1/TRBV3-2	TRBJ2-5	NA	NA	CASSPPDSKRETQYF	TGTGCCAGCAGCCCCCCCGACTCCAAACGGGAGACCCAGTACTTC
TRBV13	TRBJ1-6	TRBD1	few	CASSFTGGRGSPLHF	TGTGCCAGCAGCTTTACAGGGGGCCGGGGATCACCCCTCCACTTT
TRBV28	TRBJ2-1	TRBD1	NA	CASSFRGQYYNEQFF	TGTGCCAGCAGTTTTCGGGGACAGTACTACAATGAGCAGTTCTTC
TRBV7-3	TRBJ1-6	NA	NA	CASSLIGQGMTPLHF	TGTGCCAGCAGCTTAATAGGGCAGGGAATGACACCCCTCCACTTT
TRBV19	TRBJ1-1	NA	NA	CASRDVGWAEAFF	TGTGCCAGTAGAGACGTAGGCTGGGCTGAAGCTTTCTTT
TRBV5-1	TRBJ1-1	NA	NA	CASSLVGVASGRNTEAFF	TGCGCCAGCAGCTTGGTCGGGGTCGCGTCAGGGAGGAACACTGAAGCTTTCTTT
TRBV6-2/TRBV6-3	TRBJ2-4	NA	NA	CASSVPGAKNIQYF	TGTGCCAGCAGTGTCCCAGGGGCCAAAAACATTCAGTACTTC
TRBV4-3	TRBJ2-3	TRBD1	NA	CASSHRSAWTGGADTQYF	TGCGCCAGCAGCCATCGTTCCGCTTGGACAGGGGGAGCAGATACGCAGTATTTT
TRBV10-3	TRBJ2-1	TRBD2	NA	CAISVSGGAGNEQFF	TGTGCCATCAGTGTGAGCGGGGGGGCCGGCAATGAGCAGTTCTTC
TRBV7-2	TRBJ1-5	NA	NA	CASSSQGQPQHF	TGTGCCAGCAGCTCCCAGGGGCAGCCCCAGCATTTT
TRBV6-5	TRBJ1-2	NA	NA	CASSLNKLANYGYTF	TGTGCCAGCAGTTTAAACAAGTTAGCTAACTATGGCTACACCTTC
TRBV7-3	TRBJ1-2	NA	few	CASSSYPGLTYGYTF	TGTGCCAGCAGCTCATACCCCGGACTAACCTATGGCTACACCTTC
TRBV18	TRBJ1-5	TRBD1	NA	CASSPYGQGDQPQHF	TGTGCCAGCTCACCTTACGGACAGGGGGATCAGCCCCAGCATTTT
TRBV12-5	TRBJ1-5	TRBD1	NA	CASGPSYRGGNQPQHF	TGTGCTAGTGGTCCGTCTTACAGGGGTGGCAATCAGCCCCAGCATTTT
TRBV2	TRBJ1-5	NA	NA	CASYRGGNQPQHF	TGTGCCAGCTATAGGGGAGGTAATCAGCCCCAGCATTTT
TRBV27	TRBJ2-5	NA	NA	CASSPFGGKETQYF	TGTGCCAGCAGTCCGTTTGGGGGGAAGGAGACCCAGTACTTC
TRBV9	TRBJ2-2	NA	NA	CASSVVSNTGELFF	TGTGCCAGCAGCGTAGTTTCGAACACCGGGGAGCTGTTTTTT
TRBV10-2	TRBJ2-3	NA	NA	CASSDLGTSTDTQYF	TGCGCCAGCAGTGATCTGGGAACTAGCACAGATACGCAGTATTTT
TRBV6-4	TRBJ1-4	TRBD1	NA	CASSKTTGIAEKLFF	TGTGCCAGCAGTAAGACGACAGGGATAGCTGAAAAACTGTTTTTT
TRBV28	TRBJ1-6	NA	NA	CASRDGDSPLHF	TGTGCCAGTAGGGATGGGGATTCACCCCTCCACTTT
TRBV28	TRBJ1-2	NA	NA	CASSSLPGVYGYTF	TGTGCCAGCAGTTCTTTACCCGGGGTCTATGGCTACACCTTC
TRBV5-4	TRBJ2-5	TRBD1	NA	CASSLLQGSETQYF	TGTGCCAGCAGCTTGCTACAGGGGTCAGAGACCCAGTACTTC
TRBV11-2	TRBJ1-3	NA	few	CASSTWGSGNTIYF	TGTGCCAGCAGCACCTGGGGGAGTGGAAACACCATATATTTT
TRBV7-8	TRBJ1-2	NA	NA	CASSQGNYGYTF	TGTGCCAGCAGTCAGGGTAACTATGGCTACACCTTC
TRBV30	TRBJ2-5	NA	NA	CAWRSLSKETQYF	TGTGCCTGGAGGTCATTATCGAAAGAGACCCAGTACTTC
TRBV12-3/TRBV12-4	TRBJ1-2	NA	NA	CASSGRSDYGYTF	TGTGCCAGCTCCGGGAGGTCGGACTATGGCTACACCTTC
TRBV7-3	TRBJ1-6	NA	few	CASSFSSPGISPLHF	TGTGCCAGCAGCTTCTCATCACCAGGGATTTCACCCCTCCACTTT
TRBV2	TRBJ1-2	NA	NA	CASSPGAYGYTF	TGTGCCAGCAGTCCAGGGGCCTATGGCTACACCTTC
TRBV5-6	TRBJ2-5	NA	NA	CASSLRQEGETQYF	TGTGCCAGCAGCTTGAGACAGGAGGGGGAGACCCAGTACTTC
TRBV24-1	TRBJ1-2	NA	NA	CATSEEGYYGYTF	TGTGCCACCAGTGAGGAGGGGTACTATGGCTACACCTTC
TRBV5-1	TRBJ2-1	NA	NA	CASSLDSSYNEQFF	TGCGCCAGCAGCTTGGATAGCAGCTACAATGAGCAGTTCTTC